This T cell receptor beta chain was recovered during a study of CD8 T cells in Susac syndrome (dated by TCRdb to about 2019). About the study as a whole: Repertoire sequencing was used to test whether CD8+ T cell activation and differentiation in Susac syndrome was antigen driven. The paper as a whole reports these results and caveats: The study acknowledged that relatively few individuals were included in the TCR sequencing and HLA analysis.

V is pruned by 7 bases and J by 3 bases, leaving 9 bases of the junction without a gene match. CDR1 and CDR2, per the germline V gene, are SGHRS and YFSETQ. The cysteine opens and the phenylalanine closes a CDR3 of 15 amino acids. CDR3 DNA only is kept here, 45 bases in frame from base 1. High-throughput TCR beta sequencing profiled peripheral blood CD8+ and CD4+ T cells from healthy donors, Susac syndrome patients and multiple sclerosis patients. Healthy donors were included as age- and sex-matched controls. CD8+ TEMRA cells were enriched by FACS, while bulk CD8+ and CD4+ T cells were purified by magnetic negative isolation. Blood was collected in EDTA tubes and processed within 24 hours, with PBMCs isolated through density gradient centrifugation. PBMCs destined for TCR sequencing were cryopreserved in liquid nitrogen and later thawed in a 37 °C water bath. A purity of at least 90% was achieved for sorted or isolated CD4+, CD8+ and CD8+ TEMRA cells.

Worth noting for this clonotype: Its binding antigen is unknown. The sample holds no much larger clone one base away, and base qualities are not on file.

RNA was extracted using the RNeasy kit, and roughly 0.5 to 1 microgram was reverse transcribed with random hexamers. The immunoSEQ multiplex PCR assay, which covers 54 Vbeta and 13 Jbeta segments, was used to amplify TCR beta CDR3 regions. Bias from PCR amplification was corrected by using a synthetic template baseline for primer optimization and for computational correction. The published analysis was carried out like this. Only productive sequences were kept, with reads annotated to V, D and J genes according to IMGT and analyzed in immunoSEQ Analyzer. To calculate clonality, Shannon entropy was normalized by log2 of the number of productive unique sequences and then subtracted from one. For each patient and control, public and private clones were evaluated within the 100 most prevalent clones. A clone was defined as Susac-specific if it was absent from the healthy and MS cohorts, from around 960 published viral clones and from other ImmuneACCESS disease sequences. The public reads were reprocessed in TCRdb via fastp at Q25 and MiXCR, keeping in-frame beta chains. A single entry per CDR3 protein holds the most common genes and DNA from its merged rows. These V and J calls derive from TCRdb rather than the authors' analysis. The sample table holds 180,000 or so distinct CDR3 sequences, of which 90% to 95% were seen once. About 0.13% of the sample is held by the ten biggest clonotypes.

Sample: CD4+ T cells from PBMCs. This clonotype originated in a human donor in good health. This chain joins TRBV5-1 to TRBJ2-7, with TRBD2 identical over 11 junction bases. CDR3 loop: CASALSGGAYYEQYF. The nucleotide sequence reads as follows: TGCGCCAGCGCCCTTAGCGGGGGGGCTTACTACGAGCAGTACTTC.